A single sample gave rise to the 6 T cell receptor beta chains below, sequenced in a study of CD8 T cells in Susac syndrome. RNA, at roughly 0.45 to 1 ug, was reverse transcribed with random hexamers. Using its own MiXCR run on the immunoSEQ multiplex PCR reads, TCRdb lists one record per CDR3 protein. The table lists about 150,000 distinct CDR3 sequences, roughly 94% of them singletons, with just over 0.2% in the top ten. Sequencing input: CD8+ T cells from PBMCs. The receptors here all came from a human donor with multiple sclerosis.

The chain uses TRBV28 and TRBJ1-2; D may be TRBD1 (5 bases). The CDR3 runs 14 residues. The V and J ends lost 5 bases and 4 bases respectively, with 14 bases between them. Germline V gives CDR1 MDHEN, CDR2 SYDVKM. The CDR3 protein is CASSPRGRAYGYTF. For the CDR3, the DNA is TGTGCCAGCAGTCCTCGGGGCAGGGCCTATGGCTACACCTTC.

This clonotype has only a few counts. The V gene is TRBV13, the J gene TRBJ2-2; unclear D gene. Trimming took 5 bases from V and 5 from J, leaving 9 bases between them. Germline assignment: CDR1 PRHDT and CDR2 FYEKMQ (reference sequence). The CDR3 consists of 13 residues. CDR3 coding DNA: TGTGCCAGCAGCGCGAGAGGAACCGGGGAGCTGTTTTTT. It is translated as CASSARGTGELFF. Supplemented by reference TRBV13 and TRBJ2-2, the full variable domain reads AAGVIQSPRHLIKEKRETATLKCYPIPRHDTVYWYQQGPGQDPQFLISFYEKMQSDKGSIPDRFSAQQFSDYHSELNMSSLELGDSALYFCASSARGTGELFFGEGSRLTVL.

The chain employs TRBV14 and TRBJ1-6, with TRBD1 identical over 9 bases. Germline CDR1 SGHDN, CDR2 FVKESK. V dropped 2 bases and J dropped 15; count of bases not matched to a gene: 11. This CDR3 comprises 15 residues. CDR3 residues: CASSQNRDRALDLHF. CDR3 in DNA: TGTGCCAGCAGCCAAAATCGGGACAGGGCTCTTGACCTCCACTTT. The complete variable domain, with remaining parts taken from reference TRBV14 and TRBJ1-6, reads EAGVTQFPSHSVIEKGQTVTLRCDPISGHDNLYWYRRVMGKEIKFLLHFVKESKQDESGMPNNRFLAERTGGTYSTLKVQPAELEDSGVYFCASSQNRDRALDLHFGNGTRLTVT.

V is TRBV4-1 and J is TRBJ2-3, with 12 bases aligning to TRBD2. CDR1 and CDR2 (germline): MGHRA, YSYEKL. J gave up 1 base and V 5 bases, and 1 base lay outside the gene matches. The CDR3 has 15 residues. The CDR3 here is CASSWTSGGTDTQYF. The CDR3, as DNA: TGCGCCAGCAGCTGGACTAGCGGGGGCACAGATACGCAGTATTTT.

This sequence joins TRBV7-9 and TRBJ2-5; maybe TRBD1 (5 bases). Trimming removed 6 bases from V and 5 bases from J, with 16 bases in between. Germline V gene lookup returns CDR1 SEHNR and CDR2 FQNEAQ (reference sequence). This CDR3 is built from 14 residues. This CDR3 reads CASRDPGFRETQYF. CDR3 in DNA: TGTGCCAGCAGAGACCCAGGGTTTCGGGAGACCCAGTACTTC.

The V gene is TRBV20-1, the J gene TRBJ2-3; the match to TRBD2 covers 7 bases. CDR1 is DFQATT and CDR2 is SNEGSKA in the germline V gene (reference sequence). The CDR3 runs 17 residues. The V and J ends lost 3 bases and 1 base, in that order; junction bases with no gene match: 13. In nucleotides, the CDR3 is TGCAGTGCTAGGGATCGTGAGGGCGGGGGTCGCACAGATACGCAGTATTTT. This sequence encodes CSARDREGGGRTDTQYF.